These T cell receptor beta chains were read from a single sample in a study of CD8 T cells in ankylosing spondylitis. TCRdb recomputed calls from the 5' RACE reads with MiXCR, one row per CDR3 protein. In the table there are a few hundred thousand distinct CDR3 sequences, roughly 20% of which are singletons. The material sequenced was blood, either unsorted or a sorted T cell fraction (not recorded which). The receptors were gathered from a female donor with ankylosing spondylitis or in good health (not recorded which). CDR3s include the opening cysteine and the closing phenylalanine or tryptophan. D genes are given only for firm matches. The size field is filled for only some rows; it gives once, few, many or a size class.

TRBV7-9	NA	TRBJ2-1	NA	TGTGCCAGCAGCTTAGGCGTCGGGGAAATCTACAATGAGCAGTTCTTC	CASSLGVGEIYNEQFF
TRBV5-1	NA	TRBJ2-1	few	TGCGCCAGCAGCTTGGGCCCCAGTCAGACAGGTTATGAGCAGTTCTTC	CASSLGPSQTGYEQFF
TRBV15	TRBD2	TRBJ2-1	once	TGTGCCACCAGCGGGGCGGGAGGAACGTCGAGCTCCTACAATGAGCAGTTCTTC	CATSGAGGTSSSYNEQFF
TRBV5-1	NA	TRBJ2-5	NA	TGCGCCAGCAGCCCGGACGGACTCATCCAAGAGACCCAGTACTTC	CASSPDGLIQETQYF
TRBV7-2	TRBD2	TRBJ2-1	few	TGTGCCAGCAGCATAGAGCGGGAAAGGCTCTACAATGAGCAGTTCTTC	CASSIERERLYNEQFF
TRBV20-1	NA	TRBJ1-1	many	TGCAGTGCTAGGAGACAGAACACTGAAGCTTTCTTT	CSARRQNTEAFF
TRBV9	NA	TRBJ2-5	many	TGTGCCAGCAGCGCTCTTGGCCTGTACCAAGAGACCCAGTACTTC	CASSALGLYQETQYF
TRBV6-1	TRBD1	TRBJ1-2	NA	TGTGCCAGCAGTGTCGACAGGGGCTATGGCTACACCTTC	CASSVDRGYGYTF
TRBV13	NA	TRBJ1-4	few	TGTGCCAGCAGCTTGATGGCTAATGAAAAACTGTTTTTT	CASSLMANEKLFF
TRBV5-1	TRBD2	TRBJ2-1	many	TGCGCCAGCGCCGGAGGAGGCGGGAGCCTAATATACAATGAGCAGTTCTTC	CASAGGGGSLIYNEQFF
TRBV6-1	NA	TRBJ1-2	few	TGTGCCAGCAGCCGGGGACCGCGGTATGGCTACACCTTC	CASSRGPRYGYTF
TRBV2	TRBD1	TRBJ2-7	few	TGTGCCAGCCAGAGACAGGGGAGTTCCTACGAGCAGTACTTC	CASQRQGSSYEQYF
TRBV20-1	NA	TRBJ1-2	NA	TGCAGTGCGCCGAGCAGGGACTTGGCTAACTATGGCTACACCTTC	CSAPSRDLANYGYTF
TRBV14	NA	TRBJ2-5	NA	TGTGCCAGCAGCCGACGGAATCTAGAGACCCAGTACTTC	CASSRRNLETQYF
TRBV6-1	TRBD1	TRBJ2-3	once	TGTGCCAGCAGCGACGGGACAGTCAACACAGATACGCAGTATTTT	CASSDGTVNTDTQYF
TRBV29-1	NA	TRBJ1-1	NA	TGCAGCGTCTCGTTGAAGACTGAAGCTTTCTTT	CSVSLKTEAFF
TRBV6-2/TRBV6-3	NA	TRBJ1-1	few	TGTGCCAGCACTCTACGGCGGGGGAACACTGAAGCTTTCTTT	CASTLRRGNTEAFF
TRBV4-1	NA	TRBJ1-5	NA	TGCGCCAGCAGCCAAGTTGCCCATGGAAGCAATCAGCCCCAGCATTTT	CASSQVAHGSNQPQHF
TRBV29-1	TRBD2	TRBJ2-1	many	TGCAGCGTTAGCGGGAGCTCCTACAATGAGCAGTTCTTC	CSVSGSSYNEQFF
TRBV6-2/TRBV6-3	NA	TRBJ1-1	NA	TGTGCCAGCACAGGGGCAGGGTTCGGGATGAACACTGAAGCTTTCTTT	CASTGAGFGMNTEAFF
TRBV29-1	NA	TRBJ2-2	many	TGCAGCGTTGTCGGAACCGGGGAGCTGTTTTTT	CSVVGTGELFF
TRBV4-3	TRBD1	TRBJ2-1	many	TGCGCCAGCAGCCAAGATATTATGCGGGACAGGGCTTACGAGCAGTTCTTC	CASSQDIMRDRAYEQFF
TRBV5-1	TRBD2	TRBJ2-7	NA	TGCGCCAGCGGACAGACTAGCGGGAGCCACGAGCAGTACTTC	CASGQTSGSHEQYF
TRBV7-9	TRBD1	TRBJ2-1	many	TGTGCCAGCAGCTCATCGGGGACAGCCAATGAGCAGTTCTTC	CASSSSGTANEQFF
TRBV6-1	TRBD2	TRBJ2-1	few	TGTGCCAGCAGTGAACCTCTCGCGGGAGGGCAAGGAAATGAGCAGTTCTTC	CASSEPLAGGQGNEQFF
TRBV20-1	NA	TRBJ2-4	NA	TGCAGTGCTAAGGGCAACTTTGTTCAGTACTTC	CSAKGNFVQYF
TRBV7-9	TRBD2	TRBJ2-1	few	TGTGCCAGCAGCTTAGCAGCGGGAGTAAGCAACAATGAGCAGTTCTTC	CASSLAAGVSNNEQFF
TRBV9	NA	TRBJ1-1	few	TGTGCCAGCAGCGAGAGGGGGGTGAACACTGAAGCTTTCTTT	CASSERGVNTEAFF
TRBV10-3	NA	TRBJ1-5	few	TGTGCCATCAGTGAGTCGTCCCCGCGGGATCAGCCCCAGCATTTT	CAISESSPRDQPQHF
TRBV6-5	TRBD1	TRBJ1-2	NA	TGTGCCAGCAGTTCCACCTCGACAGGGGACGGCTACACCTTC	CASSSTSTGDGYTF
TRBV6-2/TRBV6-3	TRBD1	TRBJ1-1	many	TGTGCCAGCAGTTCCTCCCGGACAGGGGGCAAAGCTTTCTTT	CASSSSRTGGKAFF
TRBV6-2/TRBV6-3	TRBD2	TRBJ2-1	few	TGTGCCACCGGACTAGCGGGTGAGCAGTTCTTC	CATGLAGEQFF
TRBV6-1	TRBD1	TRBJ1-1	NA	TGTGCCAGCATATTTGGACAGGGGAATGAAGCTTTCTTT	CASIFGQGNEAFF
TRBV6-5	NA	TRBJ1-2	NA	TGTGCCAGCAGTTACAGGGTAGCTAACTATGGCTACACCTTC	CASSYRVANYGYTF
TRBV20-1	NA	TRBJ1-5	NA	TGCAGTGCAAAGGACCTAGAAAGCAATCAGCCCCAGCATTTT	CSAKDLESNQPQHF
TRBV13	NA	TRBJ2-1	few	TGTGCCAGCAGGTTTACTAGAAACAATGAGCAGTTCTTC	CASRFTRNNEQFF
TRBV30	NA	TRBJ2-1	NA	TGTGCCTGGGAAAGGGGGGCTGTCGACAATGAGCAGTTCTTC	CAWERGAVDNEQFF
TRBV3-1	TRBD1	TRBJ2-7	few	TGTGCCAGCAGCCAAGGATACAGGGGTGGCTACGAGCAGTACTTC	CASSQGYRGGYEQYF
TRBV20-1	NA	TRBJ2-1	few	TGCAGTGCTTCGGGACGGTGGAACAATGAGCAGTTCTTC	CSASGRWNNEQFF
TRBV5-4	TRBD1	TRBJ2-4	NA	TGTGCCAGCAGCCCTGCAGGGGGACAGAAAAACATTCAGTACTTC	CASSPAGGQKNIQYF
TRBV30	TRBD1	TRBJ1-1	NA	TGTGCCTGGAGTCCCGGGACAGGGGTTGAAGCTTTCTTT	CAWSPGTGVEAFF
TRBV6-5	NA	TRBJ2-7	NA	TGTGCCAGCAGTACGGGGATTTCCGAGCAGTACTTC	CASSTGISEQYF
TRBV12-3/TRBV12-4	NA	TRBJ2-1	NA	TGTGCCAGCACCTCGGGCCGAAGCTCCTACAATGAGCAGTTCTTC	CASTSGRSSYNEQFF
TRBV7-3	NA	TRBJ2-1	few	TGTGCCAGCAGTCGCGACGGGAGTTCAACGGATGAGCAGTTCTTC	CASSRDGSSTDEQFF
TRBV3-1	TRBD2	TRBJ2-3	few	TGTGCCAGCAGCCCCCCCACCGGGACTAGCGGGTTCACAGATACGCAGTATTTT	CASSPPTGTSGFTDTQYF
TRBV9	NA	TRBJ2-2	once	TGTGCCAGCAGCGTGGCGGGGCCCGGGGAGCTGTTTTTT	CASSVAGPGELFF
TRBV12-3/TRBV12-4	TRBD2	TRBJ2-1	few	TGTGCCAGCACAGTAGCGGGAGACCTCGGGGAGCAGTTCTTC	CASTVAGDLGEQFF
TRBV4-3	NA	TRBJ2-7	NA	TGCGCCAGCAGCCAAGACAGGGGGGCGAGGGAGCAGTACTTC	CASSQDRGAREQYF
TRBV6-1	NA	TRBJ2-7	few	TGTGCCGGAGGGGGTACCTACGAGCAGTACTTC	CAGGGTYEQYF
TRBV12-3/TRBV12-4	NA	TRBJ2-2	many	TGTGCCAGCAGTCCCCGACAGGGAGGGAGCACCGGGGAGCTGTTTTTT	CASSPRQGGSTGELFF
TRBV11-2	NA	TRBJ2-3	NA	TGTGCCAGCAGCTTAGATCAGCCCAGCGGACGCACAGATACGCAGTATTTT	CASSLDQPSGRTDTQYF
TRBV20-1	NA	TRBJ2-7	few	TGCAGTGCTGATGAGAGCTCTACCTACGAGCAGTACTTC	CSADESSTYEQYF
TRBV28	NA	TRBJ1-2	few	TGTGCCAGCAGTTCCCTACAGGCAGGTGGTGGCTACACCTTC	CASSSLQAGGGYTF
TRBV20-1	TRBD1	TRBJ1-4	few	TGCAGTGCAGCGGGACAGGGTTCAAAACTGTTTTTT	CSAAGQGSKLFF
TRBV23-1	NA	TRBJ2-1	few	TGCGCCAGCTTACACCTATTGACCGATGACTACAATGAGCAGTTCTTC	CASLHLLTDDYNEQFF